The subject of this entry is one T cell receptor beta chain. The antigen remains unidentified. The PCR had 60 Vbeta and 13 Jbeta primers. Generated by immunoSEQ multiplex PCR, the TCRdb table keeps only in-frame clones and is missing some. The repertoire holds approximately 92,000 clones, with 60% to 80% as singletons. V lost 0 bases and J lost 6; bases outside the gene matches: 5. Germline CDR1 is SGHTA and CDR2 is FQGNSA. CDR3 length equals 16 residues. This record belongs to a study of cytomegalovirus exposure and HLA in healthy donors. Whole-study results and caveats: Across donors, presence/absence analyses took sequencing depth to be roughly uniform. Among the CMV-associated chains, three were confirmed in vitro as specific for CMV antigens. One cluster of highly shared sequence variants probably arose as a sequencing artifact.

The chain links TRBV7-2 to TRBJ2-1; TRBD1 aligns across 10 bases. The source material was PBMCs. The TCR originated in a man aged 45-65 years in good health and CMV-seropositive. The DNA of the CDR3 is TGTGCCAGCAGCTTAGCGGGACAGGGGACGGGCAATGAGCAGTTCTTC. It codes for CASSLAGQGTGNEQFF.